Detailed here is one T cell receptor beta chain. Its antigen is not yet known. Base qualities are not recorded, but no much larger clone differs from it by a single base. The record originates from a study of blood T cell repertoires in COVID-19 (dated by TCRdb to the early 2020s). In the study overall: Samples from collaborators originated in the United States, Italy and Spain and spanned both the acute and convalescent phases of COVID-19. The prospective study material was composed of cDNA or gDNA derived from T cells, B-cell-depleted T cells, or PBMCs. The dataset comprised deeply sampled blood TCRbeta repertoires from subjects exposed to, actively infected with, or recovered from COVID-19. The repertoires were made available in a free public database intended to serve as a resource for research on the immune response to SARS-CoV-2. Samples came from the ongoing ImmuneRACE study (first 160 participants) plus 1,254 subjects from 6 global collaborators. A de-identified subject ID, COVID-19 status, age in years and sex were almost always included in the sample metadata. Where available, HLA class I and class II types were obtained from metadata supplied by the sample provider rather than from assay-based typing.

The immunoSEQ Assay, a bias-controlled multiplex PCR, was used to amplify TCRbeta CDR3 regions from genomic DNA. The study's own analysis went as follows. The number of nucleated cells in each sample was estimated by amplification of reference gene primers within the assay. To quantify the absolute abundance of each unique TCRbeta CDR3 rearrangement, sequence reads were collapsed and filtered. For each sample, productive Simpson clonality was calculated by taking the square root of Simpson's diversity index across productive rearrangements. As stored in TCRdb, this immuneACCESS dataset retains in-frame rearrangements with V and J assigned. A fraction of the clones does not appear; measured against another copy, unresolved V genes explain less than half of the discrepancy, and the remainder lacks a known reason. Clonal size and the V and J genes are those of that table, whereas D and trimming came from the DNA. The sample table records 80,000 to 85,000 clones; roughly four fifths of these occur just once. The top ten hold over 10% of the sample.

Beyond this particular receptor, the publication reports: Clinical and demographic metadata were provided uncurated, with the amount varying by source and participant.

For CDR1 and CDR2, the germline V gene lists SNHLY and FYNNEI. From its cysteine to its phenylalanine, the CDR3 spans 13 amino acids. The only DNA kept is the CDR3, 39 bases in frame from the first base. A distance of 8 bases separates the germline ends of V and J, which lose 6 bases and 2 bases respectively. Whole blood was collected in K2EDTA tubes by collaborating institutions according to the institutions' own protocols. Collaborator samples were shipped for TCRbeta analysis as frozen whole blood, isolated PBMCs, or DNA extracted from either sample type. The chain was built from TRBV2 and TRBJ1-5; the D segment could be TRBD1, given 5 matching bases. Sequenced sample: peripheral blood. This TCR was recovered from a human donor in a cohort sampled during active COVID-19. The sequence in DNA is TGTGCCAGCAGCGCGACAGGCAATCAGCCCCAGCATTTT. It codes for CASSATGNQPQHF. Where the CDR3 stops, the reference TRBV2 and TRBJ1-5 genes take over; the full variable domain is EPEVTQTPSHQVTQMGQEVILRCVPISNHLYFYWYRQILGQKVEFLVSFYNNEISEKSEIFDDQFSVERPDGSNFTLKIRSTKLEDSAMYFCASSATGNQPQHFGDGTRLSIL.